This entry is about one TCR beta chain. Trimming removed 1 base from V and 4 bases from J, with 6 bases in between. CDR3 length equals 13 residues. Germline CDR1 reads SNHLY; CDR2 reads FYNNEI. In each case, RNA was isolated and then reverse transcribed into cDNA as the sequencing template. The data were produced by immunoSEQ multiplex PCR, yet TCRdb's version contains in-frame clones alone and is incomplete. The sample lists 180,000 or so clones; around 63% were seen once. The data derive from a study of CD8+ T cells in alopecia areata. This clonotype was obtained from a human donor with alopecia areata. Source: CD4+ T cells sorted from blood, taken at week 0. V and J are TRBV2 and TRBJ2-3; D is undetermined. CDR3 residues: CASSEGWADTQYF. The DNA for the CDR3 is TGTGCCAGCAGTGAAGGGTGGGCAGATACGCAGTATTTT.